This TCR beta chain came from a study of CD8+ T cells in alopecia areata (dated by TCRdb to 2017 to 2018). With regard to the full study: The treated patients took part in an open-label pilot trial in which moderate-to-severe alopecia areata was treated with oral tofacitinib at 5 to 10 mg twice daily. Patients stayed on tofacitinib for 6 to 18 months and then had 6 months of follow-up off drug so that delayed response and recurrence could be assessed. Disease severity in treated patients was measured with the SALT score, which quantifies the percentage of affected scalp surface area. To study T cell clonal expansion in alopecia areata, the researchers applied high-throughput TCRbeta sequencing to both the C3H/HeJ mouse model and human patients. In humans, TCRbeta sequencing was performed on scalp tissue and on sorted CD4+ and CD8+ peripheral blood T cells from healthy controls and from patients with patchy or totalis/universalis alopecia areata. Biopsies were taken from tofacitinib-treated patients at baseline and at 4 and 24 weeks of treatment, and a later scalp biopsy was taken in several of the tofacitinib-treated patients. Clonality in the scalp was compared among normal scalp (n=4), patchy alopecia areata scalp (n=8), and alopecia totalis/universalis scalp (n=8). The RNA source kit depended on sample type: the PAXgene miRNA kit for fixed scalp, the miRNeasy kit for PBMCs, and the RNeasy kit for mouse skin. immunoSEQ multiplex PCR using 35 Vbeta forward primers and 13 Jbeta reverse primers was used to amplify TCRbeta CDR3 regions.

Explained via the paper, the time point label denotes: around 4 weeks on oral tofacitinib. The treatment or condition label of this sample denotes: oral pan-JAK inhibitor, 5-10 mg twice daily. From alopecia areata patients, peripheral blood was collected along with lesional scalp punch biopsies. After PBMCs were isolated by density centrifugation and stained for CD3, CD4 and CD8, a FACSAria was used to sort CD4+ and CD8+ T cells. Note on this clone: The target of this receptor is not known. No per-base quality is available; no much larger clone lies one base away.

At the junction V is shortened by 2 bases and J by 1 base, with 11 bases in between. CDR1 MNHEY and CDR2 SVGAGI were looked up in the germline V gene. The CDR3 spans 15 residues, from the cysteine through the phenylalanine. Just CDR3 DNA is preserved here, 45 bases in frame from base 1. The library was generated by the immunoSEQ multiplex PCR assay. RNA was extracted from all samples and reverse transcribed into cDNA, which served as template for TCR sequencing. SuperScript III was used to make first-strand cDNA, primed with a 2:1 mix of oligo-dT and random hexamers. A synthetic immune receptor repertoire was used to gauge amplification bias, and whatever bias remained was removed computationally. In the authors' own workflow: Raw reads were preprocessed to remove errors, and CDR3 was defined according to IMGT conventions as the region from the conserved cysteine to phenylalanine. Clonality was computed as 1 minus the Shannon entropy, with the entropy normalized by log2 of the number of productive unique TCRs. Whether each scalp clone was CD4 or CD8 was inferred by checking scalp TCRbeta sequences against the CD4 and CD8 repertoires from sorted blood. In TCRdb, the immuneACCESS table is reduced to in-frame sequences with V and J assigned. These tables do not hold every clone; where another copy was compared, an unresolved V gene accounts for under half, and the others remain unexplained. V, J and clone size derive from that table, while D and trimming were established from the DNA sequence. Present in this sample are about 130,000 clones, about 51% of which were seen just once. Of the sample, more than 15% falls within the top ten clones.

General conclusions and limits of the study: Many expanded lesional clones were found to persist in scalp and blood during tofacitinib treatment, and relapse after treatment cessation may be partly explained by this persistence. Tofacitinib significantly lowered scalp clonality and the number of expanded CD8+ clones among the top 100 scalp clones. Unlike mouse skin, which is dominated by gammadelta T cells, normal human skin has resident alphabeta T cells that are also sequenced, and this complicates analysis of the scalp TCR repertoire. Higher clonality and more expanded CD8+ clones were observed in lesional scalp than in normal scalp, particularly in alopecia totalis/universalis, a finding suggestive of antigenic drive. Because the treated cohort was small and had just a single nonresponder, larger studies are needed to establish links between baseline CD8+ expansion and response. Shared TCR sequences between patients were less evident than in mice, which may be partly attributable to HLA diversity in the patient population.

This material consisted of CD8+ T cells sorted from blood, taken at week 4, from a patient treated with tofacitinib. The rearranged segments are TRBV6-5 and TRBJ1-1; the D gene remains uncertain. The origin of this receptor is a human donor with alopecia areata. CDR3 protein: CASSYGPDWNTEAFF. The sequence in DNA is TGTGCCAGCAGTTACGGCCCGGACTGGAACACTGAAGCTTTCTTT.